This T cell receptor beta chain originates from a study of Ad26.COV2.S vaccination and SARS-CoV-2 variants. Study outcomes and limitations: Estimates derived from TCR breadth and depth analyses may have underestimated total T cell responses. Individuals receiving vaccine had higher spike-specific TCR breadth than placebo recipients did.

Unmatched junction bases numbered 4, after V lost 5 bases and J lost 3 bases. Germline-derived CDR1 and CDR2 are LGHDT and YNNKEL (reference sequence). This CDR3 spans 15 amino acids. Turning to this clone: Its antigen is as yet unknown.

Treatment given: some 20 received Ad26.COV2.S at low or high dose, single or two shots; a few received placebo; per-sample allocation not given. Following the first vaccine or placebo injection, samples were taken on day 63. Assay used: immunoSEQ multiplex PCR; TCRdb lists only in-frame clones, some missing. This table holds about 350,000 clones, 85% to 90% found once. The receptor was isolated from a person aged 18-65 years who received the Ad26.COV2.S COVID-19 vaccine or a placebo. The source material was peripheral blood, sampled in a trial of Ad26.COV2.S vaccine versus placebo. V usage is TRBV3-1 (or the pseudogene TRBV3-2) and J usage is TRBJ2-7; 13 nucleotides agree with TRBD2. The CDR3 DNA reads as TGTGCCAGCAGCTTTGGGACTAGCGGGAACTACGAGCAGTACTTC. Protein product: CASSFGTSGNYEQYF.